This TCR beta chain was recovered during a study of PD-1 blockade in classical Hodgkin lymphoma. Overall study findings and caveats: Nivolumab initiation under 1 year post-ASCT meant exclusion. Complete responders' baseline diversity resembled that of newly diagnosed patients.

Regarding time point: cycle 4 day 1 (C4D1), after less than 7 weeks of nivolumab. No patient escaped relapse after autologous stem cell transplantation, and brentuximab vedotin exposure varied. This clone has just a few counts. The antigen is unknown. The germline V gene encodes CDR1 WNHNN and CDR2 SYGVQD (reference sequence). The V gene end was trimmed by 6 bases and the J gene end by 2 bases; junction bases not matched to a gene: 6. The CDR3 loop spans 15 amino acids. Assay used: immunoSEQ multiplex PCR; TCRdb lists only in-frame clones, some missing. The sample shows approximately 96,000 clones, around 93% of them seen only once.

Sequences were derived from peripheral blood mononuclear cells (PBMCs), sampled before the fourth cycle of nivolumab. The rearrangement links TRBV10-1 to TRBJ2-7, with 11 bases matching TRBD2. This sequence originates from a human donor with classical Hodgkin lymphoma. CDR3 DNA sequence: TGCGCCAGCAGCACGACTAGCGGGGCCCCCTACGAGCAGTACTTC. Translating gives CASSTTSGAPYEQYF.